Below, 16 T cell receptor beta chains from the same sample are listed, as sequenced in a study of regulatory T cells in long-lasting Graves disease. Specified time point: persistent/refractory GD, antithyroid drugs over 5 years with positive TRAb. PBMC RNA was the source of the TCR library. Assembly of TCR beta libraries relied on iRepertoire HTBI primers together with Arm-PCR of CDR3 regions. One entry per CDR3 protein results from TCRdb running MiXCR on the multiplex PCR reads. The sample lists about 660,000 distinct CDR3 sequences, about 32% occurring once. The specimen was peripheral blood mononuclear cells (PBMCs), collected when the disease was refractory, from a patient treated with antithyroid drugs. These receptors were taken from a female donor with Graves disease.

V and J are TRBV12-3 or TRBV12-4 and TRBJ2-7; D remains unclear. CDR3 length: 15 amino acids. The V gene lost 4 bases and the J gene lost 0 bases, with 13 bases spanning the gap. CDR3 protein: CASSSAPTVSYEQYF. The CDR3 DNA sequence: TGTGCCAGCAGTTCAGCCCCGACGGTCTCCTACGAGCAGTACTTC.

This clonotype appeared once. V is TRBV20-1 and J is TRBJ2-2; TRBD1 aligns across 9 bases. The germline V gene has CDR1 DFQATT and CDR2 SNEGSKA (reference sequence). The CDR3 has 16 amino acids. Unmatched junction bases numbered 4, after V lost 1 base and J lost 1 base. CDR3 amino acids: CSARVMGQGNTGELFF. The DNA for the CDR3 is TGCAGTGCTAGAGTGATGGGACAGGGGAACACCGGGGAGCTGTTTTTT.

The table lists this clonotype with a few counts. The chain carries TRBV14 and TRBJ2-2, with a tentative D call TRBD1 (5 bases). The CDR3 sequence is 17 residues long. The V end lost 0 bases, the J end lost 2 bases, and 13 bases lay between the germline ends. The V gene's germline CDR1 is SGHDN and CDR2 FVKESK. The CDR3 nucleotides are TGTGCCAGCAGCCAAGATAGGACACGAGAAAACACCGGGGAGCTGTTTTTT. It encodes CASSQDRTRENTGELFF. Filled out from reference TRBV14 and TRBJ2-2, the complete variable domain reads EAGVTQFPSHSVIEKGQTVTLRCDPISGHDNLYWYRRVMGKEIKFLLHFVKESKQDESGMPNNRFLAERTGGTYSTLKVQPAELEDSGVYFCASSQDRTRENTGELFFGEGSRLTVL.

This clonotype was detected ten times or more. The V and J genes are TRBV12-3 or TRBV12-4 and TRBJ1-4, with 7 positions matching TRBD1. V shed 6 bases, J shed 3 bases, and the junction held 7 bases outside the gene matches. The CDR3 consists of 15 residues. The CDR3, as DNA: TGTGCCAGCAGGGATTCCGGGACAGCTAATGAAAAACTGTTTTTT. Translation gives CASRDSGTANEKLFF.

This clonotype occurred a few times. This chain links TRBV7-3 with TRBJ2-1; the match to TRBD2 covers 7 bases. The V segment lost 5 bases and the J segment 7 bases; nucleotides outside the gene matches: 11. Germline V gives CDR1 SGHTA, CDR2 FQGTGA. This CDR3 is built from 15 residues. CDR3 sequence reads: CASSRIGTTGNEQFF. DNA of the CDR3: TGTGCCAGCAGCAGGATCGGGACTACCGGTAATGAGCAGTTCTTC.

In its sample, this clonotype was seen once. Given a much more abundant clone one base away, this may be a read error. The chain is built from TRBV6-2 or TRBV6-3 and TRBJ2-7; either TRBD1 or TRBD2 may fit D (5 bases each). Germline CDR1 and CDR2: MNHEY and SVGEGT. The CDR3 covers 15 residues. The CDR3 bases are TGTACCAGCAGTGAGGGGACCGTTCCCCTCTACGAGCAGTACTTC. This codes for CTSSEGTVPLYEQYF.

The J gene is TRBJ2-5, the V gene TRBV6-5; D perhaps matches TRBD1 (6 bases). The V gene lost 0 bases and the J gene lost 4 bases, with 15 bases spanning the gap. This CDR3 has 16 residues. CDR1 is MNHEY and CDR2 is SVGAGI in the germline V gene. The CDR3 region has the DNA TGTGCCAGCAGTTACTCGAAGGGGGTAAGTCTAGAGACCCAGTACTTC. This gives the protein CASSYSKGVSLETQYF.

This clonotype was picked up a small number of times. The rearrangement links TRBV10-3 to TRBJ1-1, with D tentatively TRBD1 (6 bases). The V gene lost 8 bases and the J gene lost 6 bases, with 13 bases spanning the gap. The CDR3 extends over 12 amino acids. CDR1 is ENHRY and CDR2 is SYGVKD in the germline V gene. As DNA, the CDR3 is TGTGCCATCGGAGGGGGGCTCTCTGAAGCTTTCTTT. This encodes CAIGGGLSEAFF.

The chain is built from TRBV12-5 and TRBJ1-2, with TRBD1 as a possible D gene (5 bases). The germline CDR1 and CDR2 sequences are LGHNT and FRNRAP. The germline V and J ends were trimmed by 3 bases and 6 bases, with 14 bases remaining between them. The CDR3 is made up of 14 amino acids. The CDR3 coding sequence is TGTGCTAGTGGTTTCAAAATAACGGGGCATGGCTACACCTTC. It codes for CASGFKITGHGYTF.

This clonotype was counted at least ten times. This chain joins TRBV28 and TRBJ1-5; the match to TRBD1 covers 7 bases. Losses at the gene ends were 2 bases for V and 6 bases for J; bases not matched to a gene: 4. Per the germline V gene, CDR1 is MDHEN and CDR2 is SYDVKM. CDR3 size: 14 residues. CDR3 nucleotide sequence: TGTGCCAGCAGTTTAGGGACAGTCGTTCAGCCCCAGCATTTT. Protein sequence: CASSLGTVVQPQHF.

The chain couples TRBV28 to TRBJ2-7, with TRBD2 matching over 13 bases. With V trimmed by 6 bases and J by 1 base, 3 bases remained unmatched. From germline, CDR1 is MDHEN and CDR2 SYDVKM. The CDR3 runs to 15 residues. CDR3 sequence reads: CASRPTSGGSYEQYF. CDR3 in DNA: TGTGCCAGCAGGCCGACTAGCGGGGGGTCCTACGAGCAGTACTTC.

The chain uses TRBV6-1 and TRBJ2-7; 7 nucleotides align to TRBD1. The V and J ends lost 6 bases and 0 bases, in that order; junction bases with no gene match: 8. CDR3 size: 15 residues. Germline loops: CDR1 MNHNS, CDR2 SASEGT. DNA of the CDR3: TGTGCCAGCAGAGGAAGACAGGGAAGCTCCTACGAGCAGTACTTC. Amino acid sequence: CASRGRQGSSYEQYF.

The table lists this clonotype with a few counts. V gene TRBV7-8 combines with J gene TRBJ1-1, with D maybe TRBD1 (5 bases). Germline V CDR1 and CDR2: SGHVS, FQNEAQ. V gave up 6 bases and J gave up 11 bases, with 16 bases separating them. The CDR3 extends over 12 amino acids. DNA of the CDR3: TGTGCCAGCAGTACCACAGGAATGTGGGCTTTCTTT. Protein sequence: CASSTTGMWAFF.

This clonotype was observed a handful of times. This chain joins TRBV7-2 and TRBJ2-5; D unclear. CDR1 and CDR2 (germline): SGHTA, FQGNSA. Deletions cut 2 bases from V and 2 bases from J, with 9 bases between. The CDR3 spans 14 residues. CDR3 in amino acids: CASSLPRAQETQYF. CDR3 DNA sequence: TGTGCCAGCAGCTTACCACGCGCACAAGAGACCCAGTACTTC.

The rearrangement joins TRBV25-1 to TRBJ2-7; TRBD2 is a possible D gene (6 bases). V lost 7 bases and J lost 1, with 14 bases in between. Germline V gene sequence: CDR1 MGHDK, CDR2 SYGVNS. This CDR3 comprises 14 residues. CDR3 loop: CASTDGGSSYEQYF. As DNA, the CDR3 is TGTGCCAGCACTGACGGGGGATCGTCCTACGAGCAGTACTTC.

This clonotype has just one count. The DNA of the CDR3 is TGTGCCAGCAGCCAAGATCGGCAGTATGGCTACACCTTC. It specifies CASSQDRQYGYTF. This chain links TRBV28 with TRBJ1-2; D is unclear. Trimming removed 6 bases at V and 5 bases at J, with 13 bases between. Per the germline V gene, CDR1 is MDHEN and CDR2 is SYDVKM. The CDR3 loop spans 13 amino acids.